The entry below gives a single T cell receptor beta chain sequence along with its context. The V end lost 4 bases, the J end lost 11 bases, and 24 bases lay between the germline ends. The CDR3 spans 17 residues. Per the germline V gene, CDR1 is LGHNA and CDR2 is YSLEER. This sample is drawn from a study of blood T cell repertoires in COVID-19. TCRdb's copy holds only in-frame clones and misses some; the assay was immunoSEQ multiplex PCR. The repertoire consists of some 150,000 clones, with 70% to 85% occurring once and the leading ten covering about 7.8%. This chain uses TRBV4-3 with TRBJ1-6, with TRBD1 as a possible D gene (6 bases). The sequence was collected from a woman aged 45-65 years in a cohort sampled during active or convalescent COVID-19. The sample consisted of peripheral blood. The chain's CDR3 is CASSPNPQGDGSAPLHF. The DNA for the CDR3 is TGCGCCAGCAGCCCCAACCCACAGGGAGATGGGTCGGCACCCCTCCACTTT.